This T cell receptor (beta chain) was found in a study of T cells in localized non-small cell lung cancer. This CDR3 region has 14 residues. With V trimmed by 6 bases and J by 1 base, 3 bases remained unmatched. CDR1 and CDR2 from the germline V gene are SNHLY and FYNNEI. Overall study results and limits: Heterogeneity stays possible, as sequencing covered only one tumor region.

To note about this clone: The antigen is undetermined.

Profiled with immunoSEQ multiplex PCR; TCRdb holds only in-frame clones, not every one. The sample consists of some 25,000 clones, approximately 86% of them appearing once. J is TRBJ1-1 and V is TRBV2; 9 nucleotides align to TRBD1. The clonotype comes from a female donor older than 55 with stage I lung adenocarcinoma. Sequencing used peripheral blood, obtained before any cancer treatment. As DNA, the CDR3 is TGTGCCAGCAGGAGGACAGGGGCGAACACTGAAGCTTTCTTT. This codes for CASRRTGANTEAFF.